This TCR beta chain was recorded in a study of T-cell memory formation after mild COVID-19. General observations from the study: The second-wave clones peaking on day 37 were not confirmed as SARS-CoV-2-specific. CD4+ bias marked clones expanding day 15 to 37, unlike balanced contracting clones. CD8+ contracting clones occupied EMRA, while CD4+ ones occupied mainly CM and EM.

The 5'RACE method, run with constant-segment primers, produced TCR alpha and TCR beta cDNA libraries (carrying sample barcodes and UMIs). TCRdb processed the 5' RACE reads anew with MiXCR; each CDR3 protein has one entry. The sample lists some 410,000 distinct CDR3 sequences; about 25% were seen once. This CDR3 is built from 17 residues. V was pared by 4 bases and J by 7 bases, with 23 bases between. Germline CDR1 reads SGHTA; CDR2 reads FQGNSA. Turning to this clonotype: Its antigen is as yet unknown.

The chain recombines TRBV7-2 with TRBJ2-4; TRBD2 is a possible D gene (5 bases). This TCR was recovered from an adult woman who had mild COVID-19 (a few samples of this study predate the infection). Cell type and time point are not known. Sequenced input: PBMCs or a T cell subset sorted from them (not recorded which). The CDR3 DNA is TGTGCCAGCAGCTCGAAGGACTTGGGTGGGGTTCGGAACATTCAGTACTTC. Amino acids: CASSSKDLGGVRNIQYF.